This TCR beta chain was identified during a study of blood T cell repertoires in COVID-19. Overall study: The United States, Italy and Spain supplied acute and convalescent COVID-19 samples. In each case, the material was cDNA or gDNA derived from T cells, B-cell-depleted T cells, or PBMCs.

V shed 4 bases and J 10 bases; nucleotides not matched to a gene: 8. Germline-derived CDR1 and CDR2 are SGHNT and YYREEE (reference sequence). The CDR3 extends over 14 amino acids. This table comes from immunoSEQ multiplex PCR, and its TCRdb copy is limited to in-frame clones, with some not included. The top ten hold 2.1% of the sample, which has approximately 99,000 clones, 85% to 90% seen once. The sequenced sample consisted of peripheral blood. The sequence was collected from a man in his fifties or sixties with COVID-19, enrolled during active disease. The rearrangement links TRBV5-4 to TRBJ1-6; 7 nucleotides match TRBD1. The CDR3 DNA is TGTGCCAGCAGCGTTGACAGGGATGGATCACCCCTCCACTTT. Translated: CASSVDRDGSPLHF.